This TCR beta chain comes out of a study of monozygotic twins with cystic fibrosis. The study's findings and limits: In 13 of 16 pairs, V gene usage was closest to the co-twin's.

Sequencing was performed with immunoSEQ multiplex PCR; in TCRdb, only in-frame clones are kept and a portion is missing. The sample holds around 34,000 clones, under 95% seen once. On this clone: Its antigen is undetermined.

The sample comprised blood. The source of this sequence is a girl aged 2-15 years with cystic fibrosis.

The CDR3, as DNA: TGTGCCAGCAGTCAGACTGCCTTGAACGGCTACACCTTC. It translates to CASSQTALNGYTF. The chain joins TRBV27 to TRBJ1-2; D unclear. Looked up from germline, CDR1 is MNHEY and CDR2 is SMNVEV (reference sequence). V lost 5 bases, J lost 8 bases, and 15 bases lay in between. The CDR3 covers 13 residues.